This T cell receptor beta chain was identified during a study of control samples from healthy donors and cancer patients. Clones were sequenced by immunoSEQ multiplex PCR, and TCRdb holds only the in-frame ones, with some missing. The sample includes about 120,000 clones, roughly 88% seen only once; the top ten take less than 4%. Specimen: blood. The TCR comes from a man aged 40-49 years in good health.

As DNA, the CDR3 is TGTGCCTGGAGTGTCGGGGGCTCCAATCAGCCCCAGCATTTT. Protein sequence: CAWSVGGSNQPQHF. The J gene is TRBJ1-5, the V gene TRBV30, with a possible D match to TRBD1 (6 bases). Per the germline V gene, CDR1 is GTSNPN and CDR2 is SVGIG (reference sequence). CDR3 size: 14 residues. The V end lost 0 bases, the J end lost 3 bases, and 9 bases lay between the germline ends.